This paragraph reports one T cell receptor (beta chain). These data come from a study of blood T cell repertoires in COVID-19. The overall study: Acute and convalescent COVID-19 samples came from the United States, Italy and Spain. Sample material is recorded as cDNA or gDNA derived from T cells, B-cell-depleted T cells, or PBMCs.

Using immunoSEQ multiplex PCR, the repertoire was profiled, and TCRdb retains in-frame clones only, with some absent. The data show fewer than 350,000 clones, with around 91% seen just once and about 1.8% held by the top ten. Individuals drawn from 20 to 30 US areas were about 18 to 100 years old. Clinical history as reported by participants underpinned cohort assignment. Sequenced sample: PBMCs or T cells enriched from blood (not recorded which). This clonotype was obtained from a woman younger than 30 with acute COVID-19.

The CDR3 spells CASSLQGPGMNTEAFF. The CDR3 nucleotides are TGTGCCAGCAGCTTACAAGGTCCGGGGATGAACACTGAAGCTTTCTTT. The V gene is TRBV11-2, the J gene TRBJ1-1, with D unclear. The V and J ends lost 2 bases and 0 bases respectively, with 13 bases between them. CDR1 and CDR2 (germline): SGHAT, FQNNGV. This CDR3 contains 16 residues.